This T cell receptor (beta chain) was identified in a study of T cells in Graves' hyperthyroidism and ophthalmopathy. V was shortened by 1 base and J by 8 bases, with 18 bases between the two germline ends. Germline V gives CDR1 LGHDT, CDR2 YNNKEL (reference sequence). This CDR3 is 16 amino acids long. Many counts were recorded for this clonotype. The source material, RNA transcripts, was used to amplify TCR beta CDR3 regions. The study used the HTBI primer set for a first-round RT-PCR of the TCR CDR3. TCRdb recomputed calls from the multiplex PCR reads with MiXCR, one row per CDR3 protein. The sample lists 530,000 or so distinct CDR3 sequences; approximately 17% were seen once. Clinical symptoms, serum thyroxine and TRAb, thyroid ultrasound and orbital computed tomography together formed the diagnostic basis.

This sequence joins TRBV3-1 and TRBJ2-1; D may be TRBD1 or TRBD2 (5 bases each). The sequence was collected from a woman aged 18-29 years with Graves' ophthalmopathy. Sequenced input: blood. CDR3 DNA sequence: TGTGCCAGCAGCCAAGCCGGGACCGTTAAACGCTATGAGCAGTTCTTC. It codes for CASSQAGTVKRYEQFF.